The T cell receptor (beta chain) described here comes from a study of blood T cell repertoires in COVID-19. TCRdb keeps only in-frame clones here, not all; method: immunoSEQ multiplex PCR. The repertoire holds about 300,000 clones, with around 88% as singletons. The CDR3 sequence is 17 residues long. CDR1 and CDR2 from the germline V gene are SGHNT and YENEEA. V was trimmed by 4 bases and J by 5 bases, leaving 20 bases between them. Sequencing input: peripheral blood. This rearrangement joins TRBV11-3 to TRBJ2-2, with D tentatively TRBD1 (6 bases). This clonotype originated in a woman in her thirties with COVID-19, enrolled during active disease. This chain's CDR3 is CASSSAGVGTRTGELFF. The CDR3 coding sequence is TGTGCCAGCAGCTCCGCCGGGGTGGGGACACGGACCGGGGAGCTGTTTTTT.